The 25 T cell receptor beta chains below come from one sample, sequenced in a study of T cell responses to AZD1222 COVID-19 vaccine (dated by TCRdb to about 2021). Interpreted using the paper, the time point label stands for: baseline before first vaccination. To prepare the library, the immunoSEQ multiplex PCR assay was applied. TCRdb took this table from immuneACCESS and kept in-frame rearrangements with V and J called. Such tables lack part of the clones; where checked against another copy, unresolved V genes explain under half of the gap, and the rest is unexplained. The sample table lists tens of thousands of clones, nearly 90% of them with a count of one. 15% to 20% of the sample goes to the ten largest clones. The sample in question was peripheral blood, obtained on day 0 of AZD1222 vaccination. The receptors were sampled from an adult in good health.

The J gene is TRBJ1-5, the V gene TRBV2; D gene uncertain. The CDR3 sequence is 15 residues long. Per germline, CDR1 SNHLY and CDR2 FYNNEI. V was pared by 5 bases and J by 2 bases, with 13 bases between. CDR3 protein: CASSPNLKGNQPQHF. The CDR3 DNA is TGTGCCAGCAGTCCTAACTTGAAGGGCAATCAGCCCCAGCATTTT.

The chain employs TRBV2 and TRBJ1-6; D is possibly TRBD1 (6 bases). The CDR3 is 16 amino acids. Trimming stripped 0 bases from V and 8 bases from J, with 14 bases between. The V gene's germline CDR1 is SNHLY and CDR2 FYNNEI. CDR3 region: CASSEAEGGWDSPLHF. CDR3 nucleotide sequence: TGTGCCAGCAGTGAAGCGGAGGGGGGATGGGATTCACCCCTCCACTTT.

The chain joins TRBV28 to TRBJ2-7; maybe TRBD2 (5 bases). The CDR3 sequence is 14 residues long. V was trimmed by 2 bases and J by 1 base, leaving 9 bases between them. Looked up from germline, CDR1 is MDHEN and CDR2 is SYDVKM. DNA of the CDR3: TGTGCCAGCAGTTTAGGCGGGTATTCCTACGAGCAGTACTTC. This encodes CASSLGGYSYEQYF.

This chain joins TRBV5-5 and TRBJ1-6; 9 bases are a match to TRBD1. V shed 4 bases and J 10 bases; nucleotides not matched to a gene: 9. Germline V gene data show CDR1 as SGHKS and CDR2 as YYEKEE (reference sequence). The CDR3 contains 15 residues. The chain's CDR3 is CASSHRDRAKSPLHF. As DNA, the CDR3 is TGTGCCAGCAGCCACCGGGACAGGGCAAAATCACCCCTCCACTTT. Supplemented by reference TRBV5-5 and TRBJ1-6, the full variable domain reads DAGVTQSPTHLIKTRGQQVTLRCSPISGHKSVSWYQQVLGQGPQFIFQYYEKEERGRGNFPDRFSARQFPNYSSELNVNALLLGDSALYLCASSHRDRAKSPLHFGNGTRLTVT.

This clone came up a few times. The chain combines TRBV4-3 with TRBJ1-6, with no clear D. Deletions cut 0 bases from V and 7 bases from J, with 7 bases between. Per germline, CDR1 LGHNA and CDR2 YSLEER. This CDR3 is 14 amino acids long. The CDR3 DNA reads TGCGCCAGCAGCCAAGATCGGCGGAATTCACCCCTCCACTTT. It specifies CASSQDRRNSPLHF.

The genes are TRBV19 and TRBJ2-3, with D hard to call. V lost 2 bases and J lost 3, with 15 bases in between. CDR3 length: 16 residues. The germline V gene encodes CDR1 LNHDA and CDR2 SQIVND (reference sequence). CDR3 nucleotides: TGTGCCAGTAGTATATCTCTTGACACCTTTACAGATACGCAGTATTTT. Translating it yields CASSISLDTFTDTQYF.

CDR3 region: CASSFSVPGEQYF. The CDR3 DNA sequence: TGTGCCAGCAGTTTTTCAGTCCCGGGGGAGCAGTACTTC. The V and J genes are TRBV12-3 or TRBV12-4 and TRBJ2-7; the D gene is possibly TRBD2 (5 bases). The CDR3 is made up of 13 amino acids. Deletions cut 3 bases from V and 7 bases from J, with 13 bases between.

J is TRBJ2-3 and V is TRBV7-9; TRBD1 agrees at 8 bases. Trimming removed 4 bases from V and 0 bases from J; junction bases left unmatched: 3. This CDR3 contains 15 residues. The germline V gene has CDR1 SEHNR and CDR2 FQNEAQ (reference sequence). Written as DNA, the CDR3 is TGTGCCAGCAGCTCGGACAGGGCTAGCACAGATACGCAGTATTTT. It yields the protein CASSSDRASTDTQYF.

The chain combines TRBV4-2 with TRBJ1-1; TRBD1 agrees at 8 bases. The V segment lost 1 base and the J segment 5 bases; nucleotides outside the gene matches: 9. The CDR3 spans 16 residues. In germline, CDR1 is LGHNA, CDR2 YNFKEQ. CDR3 loop: CASSQAAGGGRTEAFF. The CDR3 DNA reads as TGTGCCAGCAGCCAAGCCGCAGGGGGCGGGAGGACTGAAGCTTTCTTT.

The chain links TRBV27 to TRBJ2-7; TRBD2 aligns across 11 bases. J lost 4 bases, V lost 2 bases, and 7 bases had no gene match. The CDR3 totals 16 residues. CDR1 is MNHEY and CDR2 is SMNVEV in the germline V gene (reference sequence). The CDR3 is CASSLKGLAGGYEQYF. The CDR3 DNA reads as TGTGCCAGCAGTTTAAAAGGTCTAGCGGGAGGATACGAGCAGTACTTC.

The chain combines TRBV5-8 with TRBJ1-1; D is ambiguous. Germline assignment: CDR1 SGHTS and CDR2 YDEGEE. This CDR3 has 17 residues. Trimming pared 1 base from V and 1 base from J, leaving 17 bases between. This CDR3 reads CASSLWQSSYPNTEAFF. Here the CDR3 DNA reads TGTGCCAGCAGCTTGTGGCAGTCTTCATACCCGAACACTGAAGCTTTCTTT. The whole variable domain, remainder taken from reference TRBV5-8 and TRBJ1-1, is EAGVTQSPTHLIKTRGQQATLRCSPISGHTSVYWYQQALGLGLQFLLWYDEGEERNRGNFPPRFSGRQFPNYSSELNVNALELEDSALYLCASSLWQSSYPNTEAFFGQGTRLTVV.

The V call is TRBV6-5, the J call TRBJ1-5; D not resolved. CDR3 size: 14 residues. The V gene lost 4 bases and the J gene lost 9 bases, with 16 bases spanning the gap. Germline-derived CDR1 and CDR2 are MNHEY and SVGAGI. CDR3 DNA: TGTGCCAGCAGTTCGGTGGACGGTAGGTCGCCCCAGCATTTT. This encodes CASSSVDGRSPQHF.

The chain recombines TRBV6-2 or TRBV6-3 with TRBJ2-7; D may be TRBD1 (5 bases). V lost 5 bases to trimming and J lost 1 base, with 12 bases between them. Germline V gene sequence: CDR1 MNHEY, CDR2 SVGEGT. The CDR3 runs 14 residues. DNA for the CDR3: TGTGCCAGCAGTCGCTTGGGGCTTTCCTACGAGCAGTACTTC. Translating gives CASSRLGLSYEQYF.

The chain joins TRBV24-1 to TRBJ2-2; TRBD1 might be the D (6 bases). Trimming removed 4 bases from V and 0 bases from J, with 14 bases in between. This CDR3 spans 17 amino acids. CDR1 KGHDR and CDR2 SFDVKD come from the germline V gene. The CDR3 is CATSDPTGFPNTGELFF. For the CDR3, the DNA is TGTGCCACCAGTGACCCCACAGGGTTCCCGAACACCGGGGAGCTGTTTTTT.

This chain links TRBV2 with TRBJ2-7; 10 bases agree with TRBD1. Germline CDR1 reads SNHLY; CDR2 reads FYNNEI. V gave up 6 bases and J gave up 6 bases; unmatched junction bases: 5. This CDR3 comprises 13 residues. CDR3 amino acids: CASSGTGDGEQYF. For the CDR3, the DNA is TGTGCCAGCAGCGGGACAGGGGACGGCGAGCAGTACTTC.

V and J are TRBV9 and TRBJ1-6, with D tentatively TRBD1 (6 bases). Per germline, CDR1 SGDLS and CDR2 YYNGEE. The ends were cut back, 7 bases at V and 10 bases at J, with 15 bases in the middle. This CDR3 region has 13 residues. The CDR3 protein is CASGRDNGSPLHF. The CDR3 DNA is TGTGCCAGCGGACGGGACAACGGCTCACCCCTCCACTTT.

This clone was picked up a small number of times. At one boundary the junction diverges from the germline segment, which might be a read error. The chain joins TRBV7-7 to TRBJ1-1; weak D call: TRBD1 (6 bases). CDR3 length: 14 residues. From germline, CDR1 is SSHAT and CDR2 FNYEAQ (reference sequence). CDR3 nucleotide sequence: TGTGCTAGCAGCTCCGACAGGCTCAACACTGAAGCTTTCTTT. Translating it yields CASSSDRLNTEAFF.

This clone was counted between two and nine times. DNA of the CDR3: TGTGCCAGCAGTTGGAGCGGCGGGGAAACCTACGAGCAGTACTTC. Its protein is CASSWSGGETYEQYF. V is TRBV27 and J is TRBJ2-7; possible D gene TRBD2, 6 bases. The CDR3 spans 15 residues. Trimming shortened V by 4 bases and J by 2 bases, and 15 bases separated the two germline ends. Per the germline V gene, CDR1 is MNHEY and CDR2 is SMNVEV (reference sequence).

V usage is TRBV19 and J usage is TRBJ1-5; D is possibly TRBD1 (6 bases). From germline, CDR1 is LNHDA and CDR2 SQIVND (reference sequence). V was pared by 6 bases and J by 2 bases, with 14 bases between. The CDR3 is made up of 15 amino acids. The CDR3 loop reads CASRGGGQGNQPQHF. In DNA form, the CDR3 reads TGTGCCAGTAGGGGAGGGGGGCAAGGCAATCAGCCCCAGCATTTT.

This chain connects TRBV18 to TRBJ2-1; 7 bases align to TRBD1. V was pared by 3 bases and J by 10 bases, with 12 bases of the junction left unmatched. The CDR3 extends over 15 amino acids. Germline loops: CDR1 KGHSH, CDR2 LQKENI. DNA for the CDR3: TGTGCCAGCTCACCGGCGGGCATAGGGGGCAAGGAGCAGTTCTTC. Protein: CASSPAGIGGKEQFF.

The chain is built from TRBV4-3 and TRBJ1-5; 7 positions agree with TRBD1. The CDR3 runs to 15 residues. With 0 bases clipped from V and 3 bases from J, the junction kept 2 bases outside the gene matches. Germline CDR1 is LGHNA and CDR2 is YSLEER. In nucleotides, the CDR3 is TGCGCCAGCAGCCAAGACAGGGGGAACAATCAGCCCCAGCATTTT. Translated, it gives CASSQDRGNNQPQHF.

J is TRBJ2-7 and V is TRBV13, with 8 bases lining up with TRBD1. The CDR3 is 14 amino acids. CDR1 and CDR2 from the germline V gene are PRHDT and FYEKMQ (reference sequence). The J segment lost 0 bases and the V segment lost 4 bases, leaving 2 bases of the junction unmatched. The CDR3 spells CASSSGTGSYEQYF. In nucleotides, the CDR3 is TGTGCCAGCAGCTCCGGGACAGGCTCCTACGAGCAGTACTTC.

The chain couples TRBV6-6 to TRBJ1-1; TRBD1 might be the D (5 bases). Deletions cut 6 bases from V and 1 base from J, with 12 bases between. The germline V gene encodes CDR1 MNHNY and CDR2 SVGAGI (reference sequence). The length of the CDR3 is 14 residues. CDR3 amino acids: CASSYDRRNTEAFF. In DNA form, the CDR3 reads TGTGCCAGCAGCTACGACAGAAGGAACACTGAAGCTTTCTTT.

This sequence joins TRBV7-2 and TRBJ1-2, with a possible D match to TRBD1 (6 bases). Trimming stripped 5 bases from V and 8 bases from J, with 18 bases between. The CDR3 has 14 residues. From germline, CDR1 is SGHTA and CDR2 FQGNSA. CDR3 sequence: CASSPGGTSGGYTF. CDR3 bases: TGTGCCAGCAGCCCCGGGGGCACCTCGGGGGGCTACACCTTC. Full variable domain (rest looked up from reference TRBV7-2 and TRBJ1-2): GAGVSQSPSNKVTEKGKDVELRCDPISGHTALYWYRQSLGQGLEFLIYFQGNSAPDKSGLPSDRFSAERTGGSVSTLTIQRTQQEDSAVYLCASSPGGTSGGYTFGSGTRLTVV.

V and J are TRBV5-8 and TRBJ1-1, with 8 bases that match TRBD1. V lost 4 bases and J lost 0; bases outside the gene matches: 2. The CDR3 contains 14 residues. Germline V gene data show CDR1 as SGHTS and CDR2 as YDEGEE. The CDR3 nucleotides read TGTGCCAGCAGCGCCAGGGGGCTGAACACTGAAGCTTTCTTT. This translates into CASSARGLNTEAFF. Filled out from reference TRBV5-8 and TRBJ1-1, the complete variable domain reads EAGVTQSPTHLIKTRGQQATLRCSPISGHTSVYWYQQALGLGLQFLLWYDEGEERNRGNFPPRFSGRQFPNYSSELNVNALELEDSALYLCASSARGLNTEAFFGQGTRLTVV.